This TCR beta chain came from a study of identical twins' blood T cells. The CDR3 extends over 14 amino acids. The germline V gene encodes CDR1 DFQATT and CDR2 SNEGSKA (reference sequence). Study-level points and caveats: Twins reportedly had markedly more similar V usage than unrelated donors, even among out-of-frame TCRbeta clonotypes. Twin similarity might stem from environmental factors, not only genetics.

TCRdb reanalysed the 5' RACE reads using MiXCR and keeps one entry per CDR3 protein. The sample includes hundreds of thousands of distinct CDR3 sequences, 28% of them seen just once. In the case of this clonotype: Its antigen is still unknown. A clone one base away is much larger, so this may be a read error.

Likely shared infections and vaccines: all three twin pairs were reared together. This TCR derives from a woman between 18 and 55 years old in good health. V and J are TRBV20-1 and TRBJ2-1; 9 bases are a match to TRBD2. Sequenced material: PBMCs. The CDR3 reads CSAEEREVLYEQLF. The CDR3 DNA sequence: TGCAGTGCCGAGGAGCGGGAGGTTCTCTATGAGCAGCTCTTC.